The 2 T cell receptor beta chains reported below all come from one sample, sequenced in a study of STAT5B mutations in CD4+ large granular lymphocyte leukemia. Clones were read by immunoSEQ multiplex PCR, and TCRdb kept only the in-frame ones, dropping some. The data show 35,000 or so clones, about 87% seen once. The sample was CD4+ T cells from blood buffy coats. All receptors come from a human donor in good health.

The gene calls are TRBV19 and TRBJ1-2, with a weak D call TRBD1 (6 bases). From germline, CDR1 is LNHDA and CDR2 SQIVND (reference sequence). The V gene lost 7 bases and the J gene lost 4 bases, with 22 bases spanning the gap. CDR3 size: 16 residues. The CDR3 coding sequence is TGTGCCAGTAAGGAAAGTAGGGACAACGTACCCTATGGCTACACCTTC. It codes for CASKESRDNVPYGYTF.

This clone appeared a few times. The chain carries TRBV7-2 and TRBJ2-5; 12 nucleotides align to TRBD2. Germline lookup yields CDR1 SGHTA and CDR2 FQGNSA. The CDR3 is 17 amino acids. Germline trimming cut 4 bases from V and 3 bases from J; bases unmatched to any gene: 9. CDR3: CASSSPLAGGREETQYF. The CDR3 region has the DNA TGTGCCAGCAGCTCTCCCCTAGCGGGGGGGCGGGAAGAGACCCAGTACTTC.